What follows are 6 T cell receptor beta chains derived from one specimen sequenced in a study of T cell changes during pregnancy in multiple sclerosis. Some clones are missing from TCRdb's copy, which holds only in-frame ones; the method was immunoSEQ multiplex PCR. The sample holds tens of thousands of clones, around 90% seen once. The sequencing here drew on peripheral blood, taken in the second trimester of pregnancy. Every receptor here comes from a female donor with multiple sclerosis, enrolled in a pregnancy study.

In its sample, this clone was seen a few times. The chain recombines TRBV7-2 with TRBJ2-2, with D possibly TRBD2 on 6 matching bases. In germline, CDR1 is SGHTA, CDR2 FQGNSA. This CDR3 is built from 14 residues. The V end was cut by 7 bases, the J end by 4 bases, with 13 bases between. CDR3 in DNA: TGTGCCAGCACTGGGGGGTCCCGCACCGGGGAGCTGTTTTTT. It codes for CASTGGSRTGELFF. Together with reference TRBV7-2 and TRBJ2-2, the CDR3 gives the full variable domain: GAGVSQSPSNKVTEKGKDVELRCDPISGHTALYWYRQSLGQGLEFLIYFQGNSAPDKSGLPSDRFSAERTGGSVSTLTIQRTQQEDSAVYLCASTGGSRTGELFFGEGSRLTVL.

The chain links TRBV15 to TRBJ2-1, with D perhaps matching TRBD1 (5 bases). Between the trimmed V and J ends, which lost 1 base and 5 bases, there was a span of 12 bases. In germline, CDR1 is LNHNV, CDR2 YYDKDF (reference sequence). The CDR3 spans 15 residues. The CDR3 DNA follows: TGTGCCACCAGCAGAGCGGGTGACAGAGACAATGAGCAGTTCTTC. Its protein product is CATSRAGDRDNEQFF.

This clone was counted once. The DNA for the CDR3 is TGTGCCAGCAGTGAGACAGGGTTCAACACCGGGGAGCTGTTTTTT. Its translation: CASSETGFNTGELFF. V is TRBV6-4 and J is TRBJ2-2; 7 bases line up with TRBD1. CDR1 is MRHNA, CDR2 SNTAGT, per germline. The CDR3 has 15 amino acids. V lost 3 bases, J lost 2 bases, and 3 bases stayed unmatched.

V and J are TRBV10-3 and TRBJ2-5; D might be TRBD1 (5 bases). Trimming removed 8 bases at V and 2 bases at J, with 12 bases between. This CDR3 spans 13 amino acids. Looked up from germline, CDR1 is ENHRY and CDR2 is SYGVKD. The DNA for the CDR3 is TGTGCCATCGTACGAACAGGTCAAGAGACCCAGTACTTC. Translated: CAIVRTGQETQYF.

This clone came up a few times. The V gene is TRBV27, the J gene TRBJ2-5; 9 bases map to TRBD1. In germline, CDR1 is MNHEY, CDR2 SMNVEV (reference sequence). The CDR3 sequence is 13 residues long. Trimming removed 5 bases from V and 3 bases from J; junction bases left unmatched: 1. CDR3: CASSDRGKETQYF. DNA for the CDR3: TGTGCCAGCAGTGACAGGGGGAAAGAGACCCAGTACTTC.

The chain combines TRBV5-1 with TRBJ1-3; D ambiguous. Trimming took off 4 bases at V and 4 bases at J, with 12 bases between the two ends. Germline values: CDR1 SGHRS, CDR2 YFSETQ. The CDR3 length is 14 residues. The chain's CDR3 is CASSPGGRGNTIYF. Written as DNA, the CDR3 is TGCGCCAGCAGCCCCGGCGGGCGAGGAAACACCATATATTTT. Supplemented by reference TRBV5-1 and TRBJ1-3, the full variable domain reads KAGVTQTPRYLIKTRGQQVTLSCSPISGHRSVSWYQQTPGQGLQFLFEYFSETQRNKGNFPGRFSGRQFSNSRSEMNVSTLELGDSALYLCASSPGGRGNTIYFGEGSWLTVV.